This T cell receptor (beta chain) was obtained from a study of T cell responses to AZD1222 COVID-19 vaccine (dated by TCRdb to about 2021). Context from the whole study: TCR sequencing covered 233 trial participants: around 210 given two doses of AZD1222 and 26 given two doses of MenACWY control vaccine. Trial participants were enrolled by age into subgroups of 18-55, 56-69 and 70-plus years, and about 150, 27 and 61 TCR-sequenced participants, respectively, were included in these subgroups.

A word on this clone: The antigen it recognizes is unknown. Base quality data are lacking; no much larger clone is found one base away.

The CDR3 regions of human TCRbeta chains were analyzed by immunosequencing. The published analysis was carried out like this. TCRs in the repertoires were matched against a reference library of SARS-CoV-2-specific TCRs that had been generated with the MIRA antigen-specificity platform. Breadth was defined as the fraction of unique TCRs that were SARS-CoV-2-associated. Depth was defined as the fraction of total T cells that were SARS-CoV-2-associated. Using the MIRA data, each spike-specific TCR was assigned both to the spike region to which the TCR was reactive and to a CD4 or CD8 class. Log10-transformed breadth and depth values were compared by one-way ANOVA with Sidak's multiple comparisons tests. Sourced from immuneACCESS, this table was stored by TCRdb with only in-frame sequences that have V and J called. A share of the clones is absent; for the studies checked, an unresolved V gene accounts for under half, and the remainder has no known explanation. The DNA gave D and trimming, while V, J and clone size come from that table. The sample has over 110,000 clones on record, roughly nine tenths of them singletons. Around 1.6% of the sample goes to the ten largest clones.

The investigation overall reported the following: In the small 56-69-year group, the increase in depth fell short of significance, most likely because of low power. After two AZD1222 doses, spike-specific TCR breadth and depth were significantly higher than at day 0 and than in MenACWY recipients. Conclusions about previously exposed vaccinees are limited, since just six or seven AZD1222 recipients were seropositive for SARS-CoV-2 at baseline. Nearly half of unique spike-specific TCRs reportedly recognized epitopes outside regions mutated in the B.1.351 and B.1.1.7 variants. No day 14 peak-response samples were available, so repertoires were characterized only after the peak T cell response. Participants were mostly white British, with more females than males. The authors suggested clonal diversity may have been underestimated. CD4 TCRs associated with the vaccine covered the entire spike protein, and the dominant responses were in regions 160-218 and 743-854.

The sample's time point label, in plain terms: about 28 days (+/-7) after the second vaccine dose. AZD1222 recipients with second doses at about 4 weeks or about 12 weeks were pooled, because spike-specific TCR depth and breadth did not differ between schedules. The vaccinee samples were drawn from two UK trials, COV001 and COV002, one of which was a single-blind randomized controlled phase 2/3 trial testing AZD1222 (ChAdOx1 nCoV-19) in healthy adults. For TCRbeta chain sequencing, PBMC samples from trial participants were taken at day 0 and at day 28 after the second dose. Sample: peripheral blood, taken 28 days after the second AZD1222 dose. The receptor comes from an adult who received the AZD1222 COVID-19 vaccine.

Here the CDR3 is given as CASRPKDGTENTGELFF. DNA sequence: TGTGCAAGTCGCCCCAAAGACGGGACAGAGAACACCGGGGAGCTGTTTTTT. The chain couples TRBV12-2 to TRBJ2-2; the table calls TRBD1, which could not be checked here. TRBV12-2 is a listed pseudogene. The CDR3, cysteine through phenylalanine, is 17 amino acids long. Just CDR3 DNA is preserved here, 51 bases in frame from base 1.